This T cell receptor beta chain is from a study of T cells after yellow fever vaccination. Broader study findings: Clones that expanded after primary vaccination mostly reappeared after the booster (over 95% CD4, about 91% CD8). The study found a weaker secondary response that peaked faster, day 5 versus 15.

This clonotype showed up just a few times. Its target is not known. MiXCR, run by TCRdb on the 5' RACE reads, gives a single entry per CDR3 protein. Among about 350,000 distinct CDR3 sequences listed, 11% were seen once. Germline CDR1 reads SGHRS; CDR2 reads YFSETQ. CDR3 length: 16 amino acids. V trimming: 4 bases; J trimming: 5 bases; junction bases outside the gene matches: 13. This sequence was found in a man aged 18 to 30 who received the YFV17D yellow fever vaccine. The sequenced sample was PBMCs, obtained on the day of the first yellow fever vaccination. The chain recombines TRBV5-1 with TRBJ2-7; TRBD1 matches at 9 bases. CDR3 region: CASSLSRDRVVDEQYF. The CDR3 DNA sequence: TGCGCCAGCAGCCTGTCCCGGGACAGGGTAGTCGACGAGCAGTACTTC. Full variable domain (remainder filled in from reference TRBV5-1 and TRBJ2-7): KAGVTQTPRYLIKTRGQQVTLSCSPISGHRSVSWYQQTPGQGLQFLFEYFSETQRNKGNFPGRFSGRQFSNSRSEMNVSTLELGDSALYLCASSLSRDRVVDEQYFGPGTRLTVT.